Included here is one T cell receptor beta chain sequence, with context. This sample stems from a study of blood T cell repertoires in COVID-19. Overall study: There were acute and convalescent COVID-19 samples, and they came from the United States, Italy and Spain. Sources were T cells, B-cell-depleted T cells, or PBMCs; the material itself was cDNA or gDNA.

Per the study methods: Amplified reference gene primers provided the basis for estimating nucleated cell counts. Only in-frame clones appear in the TCRdb table, and some are missing; sequencing was by immunoSEQ multiplex PCR. D and trimming were read from the DNA, whereas the V and J calls and clone size are those reported in that table. The data contain about 230,000 clones, 75% to 90% of them singletons. CDR1 and CDR2 (germline): LNHDA, SQIVND (reference sequence). CDR3 size: 13 residues. Trimming pared 5 bases from V and 4 bases from J, leaving 11 bases between. The genes are TRBV19 and TRBJ1-1; D unresolved. The source of this sequence is an older woman with active or convalescent COVID-19. The sample comprised peripheral blood. This CDR3 is CASSVMFGTEAFF. The CDR3 nucleotides read TGTGCCAGTAGTGTAATGTTCGGCACTGAAGCTTTCTTT.